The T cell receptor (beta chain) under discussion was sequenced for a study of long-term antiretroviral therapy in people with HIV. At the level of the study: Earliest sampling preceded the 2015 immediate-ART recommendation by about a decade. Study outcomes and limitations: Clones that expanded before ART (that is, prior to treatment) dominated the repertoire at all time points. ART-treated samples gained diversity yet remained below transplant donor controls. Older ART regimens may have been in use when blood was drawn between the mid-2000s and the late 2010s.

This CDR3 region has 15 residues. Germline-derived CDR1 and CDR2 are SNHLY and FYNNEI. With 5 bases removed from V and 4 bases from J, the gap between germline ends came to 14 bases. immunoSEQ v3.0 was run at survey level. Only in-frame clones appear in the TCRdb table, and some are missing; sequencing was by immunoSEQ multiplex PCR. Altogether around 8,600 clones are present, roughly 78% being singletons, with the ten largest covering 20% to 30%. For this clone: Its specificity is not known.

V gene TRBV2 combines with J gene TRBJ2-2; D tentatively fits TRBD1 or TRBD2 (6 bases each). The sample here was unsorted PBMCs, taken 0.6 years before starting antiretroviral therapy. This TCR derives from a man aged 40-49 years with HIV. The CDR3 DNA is TGTGCCAGCAGTTACGGGTGGGGGGCCACCGGGGAGCTGTTTTTT. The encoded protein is CASSYGWGATGELFF.